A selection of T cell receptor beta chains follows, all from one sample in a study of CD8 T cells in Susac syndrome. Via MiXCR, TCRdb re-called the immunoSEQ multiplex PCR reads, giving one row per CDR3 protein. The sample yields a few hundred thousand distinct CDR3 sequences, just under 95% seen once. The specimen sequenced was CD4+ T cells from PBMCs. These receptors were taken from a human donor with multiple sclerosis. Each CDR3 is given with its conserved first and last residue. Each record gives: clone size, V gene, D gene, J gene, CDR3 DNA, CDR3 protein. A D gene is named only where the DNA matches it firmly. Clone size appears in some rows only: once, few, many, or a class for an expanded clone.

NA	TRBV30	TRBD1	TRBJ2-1	TGTGCCTGGAGTGTGGGACAGGGAGACAATGAGCAGTTCTTC	CAWSVGQGDNEQFF
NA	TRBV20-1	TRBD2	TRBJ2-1	TGCAGTGCTAGTGGACTAGCGGACTACAATGAGCAGTTCTTC	CSASGLADYNEQFF
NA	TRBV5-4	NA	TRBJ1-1	TGTGCCAGCAGCTTGGGACGCCCCGAGGGCACTGAAGCTTTCTTT	CASSLGRPEGTEAFF
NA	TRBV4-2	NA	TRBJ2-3	TGTGCCAGCAGCCAAGAGTCGGGGGGCCTCACAGATACGCAGTATTTT	CASSQESGGLTDTQYF
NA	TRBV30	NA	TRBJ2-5	TGTGCCTGGAGCAGGGGACCCCCTCAAGAGACCCAGTACTTC	CAWSRGPPQETQYF
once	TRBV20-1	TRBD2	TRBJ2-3	TGCAGTGCTAGCAGGGCGGGGGGCCGCTCGACAGATACGCAGTATTTT	CSASRAGGRSTDTQYF
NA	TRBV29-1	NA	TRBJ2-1	TGCAGCGTACAAAGAACAGTCCGGCCAAGCGTCAACAATGAGCAGTTCTTC	CSVQRTVRPSVNNEQFF
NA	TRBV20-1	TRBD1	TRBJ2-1	TGCAGTGCTAGCCGCGGACAGGGCCGGAATGAGCAGTTCTTC	CSASRGQGRNEQFF
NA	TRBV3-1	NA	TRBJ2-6	TGTGCCAGCAGCCAAGCATTCAACTCTGGGGCCAACGTCCTGACTTTC	CASSQAFNSGANVLTF
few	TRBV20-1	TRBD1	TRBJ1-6	TGCAGTGCTAGGGGGACAGGGAATTCACCCCTCCACTTT	CSARGTGNSPLHF
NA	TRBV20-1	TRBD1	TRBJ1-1	TGCAGTGCCACGAATACAGGGGCCACTGAAGCTTTCTTT	CSATNTGATEAFF
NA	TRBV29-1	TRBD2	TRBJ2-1	TGCAGCGTTGGGGTCGGGGGGGCACCCAATGAGCAGTTCTTC	CSVGVGGAPNEQFF
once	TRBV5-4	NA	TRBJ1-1	TGTGCCAGCAGCTTGGCTCACTCTGAAGCTTTCTTT	CASSLAHSEAFF
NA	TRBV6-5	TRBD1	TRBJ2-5	TGTGCCAGCAGGTCGACAGGGGCGGCCCAAGAGACCCAGTACTTC	CASRSTGAAQETQYF
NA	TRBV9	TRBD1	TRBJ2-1	TGTGCCAGCAGCCCCAGGACAGGCGGCAGTGGTGAGCAGTTCTTC	CASSPRTGGSGEQFF
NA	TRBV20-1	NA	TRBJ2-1	TGCAGTGCACGGGACCTCTTCTTTGGAAATGAGCAGTTCTTC	CSARDLFFGNEQFF
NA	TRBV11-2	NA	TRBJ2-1	TGTGCCAGCAGCTTCGGGGGTTACAATGAGCAGTTCTTC	CASSFGGYNEQFF
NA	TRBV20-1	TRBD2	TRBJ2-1	TGCAGTGCTAGTAGCGGGGGGTACAATGAGCAGTTCTTC	CSASSGGYNEQFF
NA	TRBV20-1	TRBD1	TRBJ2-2	TGCAGTGCTACAGGGGACAGCGGGGAGCTGTTTTTT	CSATGDSGELFF
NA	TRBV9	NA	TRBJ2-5	TGTGCCAGCAGCCTACAGGGTTCCGTAGAGACCCAGTACTTC	CASSLQGSVETQYF
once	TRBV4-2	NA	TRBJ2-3	TGTGCCAGCAGCCAAGTTTCGACCGAGGATACGCAGTATTTT	CASSQVSTEDTQYF
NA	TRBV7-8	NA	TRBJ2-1	TGTGCCAGCAGCCGCGGGACAGTTTGGGATGAGCAGTTCTTC	CASSRGTVWDEQFF
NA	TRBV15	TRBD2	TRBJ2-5	TGTGCCACCAGCTCTCGACTAGCGGGGGGAGAGACCCAGTACTTC	CATSSRLAGGETQYF
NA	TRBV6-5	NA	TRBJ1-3	TGTGCCAGCAGTTACCACGGGGCTGGAAACACCATATATTTT	CASSYHGAGNTIYF